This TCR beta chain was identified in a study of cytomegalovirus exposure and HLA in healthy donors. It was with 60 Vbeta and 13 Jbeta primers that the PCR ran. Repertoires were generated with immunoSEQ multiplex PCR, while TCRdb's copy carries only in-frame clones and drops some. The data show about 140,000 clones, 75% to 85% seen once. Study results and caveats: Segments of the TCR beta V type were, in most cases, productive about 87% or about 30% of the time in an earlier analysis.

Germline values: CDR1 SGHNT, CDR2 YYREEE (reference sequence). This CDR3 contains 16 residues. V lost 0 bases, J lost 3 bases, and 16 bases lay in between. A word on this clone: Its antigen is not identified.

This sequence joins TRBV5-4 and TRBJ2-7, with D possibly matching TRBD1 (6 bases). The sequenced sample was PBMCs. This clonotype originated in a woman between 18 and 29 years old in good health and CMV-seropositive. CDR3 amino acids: CASSLGGRTNLYEQYF. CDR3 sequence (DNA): TGTGCCAGCAGCTTGGGGGGGCGGACAAATCTCTACGAGCAGTACTTC.